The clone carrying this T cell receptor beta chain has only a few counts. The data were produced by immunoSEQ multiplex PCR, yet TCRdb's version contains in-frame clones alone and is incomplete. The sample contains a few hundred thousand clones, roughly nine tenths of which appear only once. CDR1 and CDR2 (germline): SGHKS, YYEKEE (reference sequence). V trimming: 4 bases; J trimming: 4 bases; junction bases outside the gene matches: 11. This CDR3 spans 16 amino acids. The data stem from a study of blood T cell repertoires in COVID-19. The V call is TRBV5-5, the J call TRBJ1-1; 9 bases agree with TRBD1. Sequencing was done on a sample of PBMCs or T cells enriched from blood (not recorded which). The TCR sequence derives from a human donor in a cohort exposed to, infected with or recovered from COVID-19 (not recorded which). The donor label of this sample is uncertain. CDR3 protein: CASSKELGTGFTEAFF. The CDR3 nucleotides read TGTGCCAGCAGCAAAGAACTAGGGACAGGGTTCACTGAAGCTTTCTTT.